The 20 T cell receptor beta chains below all came from one sample that was sequenced in a study of CD8 T cells in ankylosing spondylitis. Using its own MiXCR run on the 5' RACE reads, TCRdb lists one record per CDR3 protein. The sample carries a few hundred thousand distinct CDR3 sequences, about a fifth recorded once. Sequencing was carried out using blood, either unsorted or a sorted T cell fraction (not recorded which). These receptors were obtained from a female donor with ankylosing spondylitis or in good health (not recorded which).

The rearrangement links TRBV30 to TRBJ2-1, with 8 bases aligning to TRBD2. The V gene's germline CDR1 is GTSNPN and CDR2 SVGIG (reference sequence). CDR3 size: 13 residues. Trimming cost V 0 bases and J 9 bases; bases outside gene matches: 4. The CDR3 DNA sequence: TGTGCCTGGAGTGTACTGCGGGAGGCTGAGCAGTTCTTC. This gives the protein CAWSVLREAEQFF.

This chain uses TRBV15 with TRBJ2-1, with D perhaps assigned TRBD1 or TRBD2 (7 bases each). Between the trimmed V and J ends, which lost 0 bases and 7 bases, there was a span of 19 bases. The CDR3 loop spans 17 amino acids. Germline V gene lookup returns CDR1 LNHNV and CDR2 YYDKDF (reference sequence). The CDR3 loop is CATSREGGTAVRNEQFF. The CDR3 DNA is TGTGCCACCAGCAGAGAGGGGGGGACAGCGGTGAGAAATGAGCAGTTCTTC.

The chain has TRBV6-5 and TRBJ2-2; either TRBD1 or TRBD2 may supply D (5 bases each). Trimming removed 4 bases from V and 6 bases from J, with 9 bases in between. The CDR3 length is 13 residues. The germline gives CDR1 MNHEY, CDR2 SVGAGI. CDR3 sequence (DNA): TGTGCCAGCAGTTTGGGGGTTCCCGGGGAGCTGTTTTTT. Protein product: CASSLGVPGELFF.

The chain uses TRBV28 and TRBJ2-7, with no clear D. Germline V CDR1 and CDR2: MDHEN, SYDVKM. The CDR3 extends over 13 amino acids. Trimming stripped 3 bases from V and 2 bases from J, with 8 bases between. The CDR3 DNA follows: TGTGCCAGCAGTTTGACGACAACCTACGAGCAGTACTTC. Translated: CASSLTTTYEQYF.

CDR3 region: CASSPPVGGDTMREQFF. For the CDR3, the DNA is TGTGCCAGCTCACCTCCCGTGGGGGGGGATACAATGAGGGAGCAGTTCTTC. The J gene is TRBJ2-1, the V gene TRBV18; TRBD2 matches at 7 bases. The CDR3 runs 17 residues. V was clipped by 3 bases and J by 10 bases; unmatched bases: 18. Germline V CDR1 and CDR2: KGHSH, LQKENI.

This clonotype was observed at least ten times. The chain uses TRBV20-1 and TRBJ2-7; D possibly matches TRBD1 or TRBD2 (7 bases each). This CDR3 is built from 13 residues. The germline CDR1 and CDR2 sequences are DFQATT and SNEGSKA (reference sequence). V was clipped by 5 bases and J by 8 bases, with 19 bases between them. The CDR3: CSAAQGGRGKQYF. The CDR3 nucleotides are TGCAGTGCTGCCCAGGGGGGGAGGGGGAAGCAGTACTTC.

The rearrangement uses TRBV6-1 and TRBJ2-3; tentative D call: TRBD1 (5 bases). This CDR3 has 13 amino acids. The germline CDR1 and CDR2 sequences are MNHNS and SASEGT. The V and J ends lost 1 base and 5 bases respectively, with 7 bases between them. The CDR3 reads CASSEERGDTQYF. The CDR3 DNA follows: TGTGCCAGCAGTGAAGAAAGGGGAGATACGCAGTATTTT.

This chain links TRBV10-3 with TRBJ2-1; D is possibly TRBD2 (6 bases). CDR3 length: 17 amino acids. CDR1 is ENHRY and CDR2 is SYGVKD in the germline V gene. CDR3 protein: CATVMKLGTQIYNEQFF. The CDR3 nucleotides read TGTGCTACGGTTATGAAATTGGGGACTCAAATCTACAATGAGCAGTTCTTC.

This clonotype was seen a few times. The CDR3 DNA sequence: TGTGCCAGCAGGGGGGCGCAGGGAGGGCCGAAAACCTACAATGAGCAGTTCTTC. Amino acid sequence: CASRGAQGGPKTYNEQFF. The rearrangement joins TRBV12-3 or TRBV12-4 to TRBJ2-1; D might be TRBD2 (7 bases). V lost 6 bases to trimming and J lost 2 bases, with 23 bases between them. This CDR3 is built from 18 residues.

This CDR3 is CASSYGGPQPYEQYF. The CDR3 nucleotides read TGTGCCAGCAGTTACGGGGGACCCCAACCCTACGAGCAGTACTTC. The gene calls are TRBV6-5 and TRBJ2-7; the D gene could be TRBD1 or TRBD2 (5 bases each). The V gene lost 2 bases and the J gene lost 2 bases, with 13 bases spanning the gap. Germline loops: CDR1 MNHEY, CDR2 SVGAGI. The CDR3 sequence is 15 residues long.

The chain recombines TRBV7-2 with TRBJ2-7, with a possible D match to TRBD2 (6 bases). Trimming took off 0 bases at V and 3 bases at J, with 12 bases between the two ends. CDR3 length equals 15 residues. In germline, CDR1 is SGHTA, CDR2 FQGNSA. This chain's CDR3 is CASSLAWRGDYEQYF. CDR3 DNA: TGTGCCAGCAGCTTAGCGTGGCGGGGCGACTACGAGCAGTACTTC.

In this sample, this clonotype turned up a few times. The chain uses TRBV12-3 or TRBV12-4 and TRBJ1-5; 9 bases fit TRBD1. V lost 5 bases and J lost 4; bases outside the gene matches: 3. This CDR3 has 14 residues. The CDR3 bases are TGTGCCAGCAGTCGGACAGGGGAGAATCAGCCCCAGCATTTT. Translating gives CASSRTGENQPQHF.

CDR3 loop: CSATPRTSGRAYNEQFF. The CDR3 DNA sequence: TGCAGTGCTACGCCAAGGACTAGCGGGAGAGCCTACAATGAGCAGTTCTTC. This chain links TRBV20-1 with TRBJ2-1, with 13 bases lining up with TRBD2. J was trimmed by 2 bases and V by 4 bases; bases with no gene match: 8. This CDR3 has 17 amino acids. Germline V gene data show CDR1 as DFQATT and CDR2 as SNEGSKA (reference sequence).

The chain combines TRBV20-1 with TRBJ1-3, with a weak D call TRBD1 (5 bases). V lost 0 bases and J 3 bases, leaving 12 bases between the germline ends. Germline V gene sequence: CDR1 DFQATT, CDR2 SNEGSKA (reference sequence). The CDR3 totals 15 residues. Written as DNA, the CDR3 is TGCAGTGCTAGAGATCTCGGGACGGATGGAAACACCATATATTTT. Its protein product is CSARDLGTDGNTIYF.

The chain employs TRBV2 and TRBJ1-6, with D maybe TRBD1 (5 bases). The CDR3 covers 12 residues. Germline assignment: CDR1 SNHLY and CDR2 FYNNEI. V lost 11 bases, J lost 9 bases, and 14 bases lay in between. The CDR3, as DNA: TGTGCCTCCCGGTACGGGGCTTCACCCCTCCACTTT. Protein: CASRYGASPLHF. The whole variable domain, remainder taken from reference TRBV2 and TRBJ1-6, is EPEVTQTPSHQVTQMGQEVILRCVPISNHLYFYWYRQILGQKVEFLVSFYNNEISEKSEIFDDQFSVERPDGSNFTLKIRSTKLEDSAMYFCASRYGASPLHFGNGTRLTVT.

The gene calls are TRBV20-1 and TRBJ1-5; perhaps TRBD1 as D (5 bases). V shed 3 bases and J shed 3 bases, with 15 bases lying between them. From germline, CDR1 is DFQATT and CDR2 SNEGSKA (reference sequence). CDR3 size: 15 residues. The CDR3 spells CSARWKRGYNQPQHF. DNA of the CDR3: TGCAGTGCTAGGTGGAAGAGGGGTTACAATCAGCCCCAGCATTTT.

V usage is TRBV28 and J usage is TRBJ1-6; 7 bases fit TRBD1. Trimming took 6 bases from V and 7 from J; bases not matched to a gene: 6. Germline CDR1 and CDR2: MDHEN and SYDVKM. The CDR3 has 14 amino acids. The CDR3 DNA is TGTGCCAGCAGCGCCGACAGGGAAAATTCACCCCTCCACTTT. Translating gives CASSADRENSPLHF. The full variable domain, with the rest looked up from reference TRBV28 and TRBJ1-6, is DVKVTQSSRYLVKRTGEKVFLECVQDMDHENMFWYRQDPGLGLRLIYFSYDVKMKEKGDIPEGYSVSREKKERFSLILESASTNQTSMYLCASSADRENSPLHFGNGTRLTVT.

The V call is TRBV12-3 or TRBV12-4, the J call TRBJ2-2, with a possible D match to TRBD1 (6 bases). The CDR3 consists of 16 residues. V lost 7 bases and J 0 bases, leaving 15 bases between the germline ends. This CDR3 reads CASNDYRAANTGELFF. The CDR3 DNA sequence: TGTGCCAGCAATGATTACAGGGCTGCGAACACCGGGGAGCTGTTTTTT.

This rearrangement joins TRBV6-5 to TRBJ1-2; D ambiguous. CDR3 size: 11 residues. Trimming removed 11 bases at V and 4 bases at J, with 11 bases between. The germline CDR1 and CDR2 sequences are MNHEY and SVGAGI. CDR3 in DNA: TGTGCCGCCCACACCCCCTATGGCTACACCTTC. This sequence encodes CAAHTPYGYTF.

This chain connects TRBV6-1 to TRBJ2-4; D not resolved. Germline CDR1 and CDR2: MNHNS and SASEGT. The CDR3 is 13 residues long. The V gene lost 8 bases and the J gene lost 2 bases, with 10 bases spanning the gap. As DNA, the CDR3 is TGTGCCAGCGGCTTAGAGTCCAAAAACATTCAGTACTTC. It yields the protein CASGLESKNIQYF.